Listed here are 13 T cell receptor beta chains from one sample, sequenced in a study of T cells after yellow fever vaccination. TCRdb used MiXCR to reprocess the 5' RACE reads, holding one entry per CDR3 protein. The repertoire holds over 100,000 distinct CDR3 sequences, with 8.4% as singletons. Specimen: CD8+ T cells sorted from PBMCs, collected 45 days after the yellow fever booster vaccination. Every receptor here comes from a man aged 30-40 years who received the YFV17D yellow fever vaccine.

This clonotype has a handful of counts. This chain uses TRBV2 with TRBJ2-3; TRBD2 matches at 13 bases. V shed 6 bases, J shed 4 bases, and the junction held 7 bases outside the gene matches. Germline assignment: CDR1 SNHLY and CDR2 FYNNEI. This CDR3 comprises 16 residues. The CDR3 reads CASSGLAGEFSDTQYF. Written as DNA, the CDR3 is TGTGCCAGCAGCGGACTAGCGGGAGAGTTCTCAGATACGCAGTATTTT.

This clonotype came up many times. CDR3 in DNA: TGTGCCAGCAGTTACCGCGGGAGTTCCTACGAGCAGTACTTC. Amino acid sequence: CASSYRGSSYEQYF. The gene calls are TRBV6-5 and TRBJ2-7; 7 bases match TRBD2. The length of the CDR3 is 14 residues. Unmatched junction bases numbered 2, after V lost 2 bases and J lost 1 base. The germline V gene has CDR1 MNHEY and CDR2 SVGAGI.

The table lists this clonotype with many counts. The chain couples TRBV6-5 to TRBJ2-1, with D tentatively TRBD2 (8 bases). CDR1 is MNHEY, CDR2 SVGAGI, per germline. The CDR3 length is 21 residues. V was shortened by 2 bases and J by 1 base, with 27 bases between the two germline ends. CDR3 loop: CASSYRGQAKASGGSYNEQFF. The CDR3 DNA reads TGTGCCAGCAGTTACCGTGGACAGGCTAAGGCATCGGGAGGGTCCTACAATGAGCAGTTCTTC.

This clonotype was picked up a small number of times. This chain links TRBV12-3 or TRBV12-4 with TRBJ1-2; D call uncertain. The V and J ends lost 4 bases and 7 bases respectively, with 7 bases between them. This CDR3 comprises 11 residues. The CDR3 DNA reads TGTGCCAGCAGTTCCGGGGTTGGCTACACCTTC. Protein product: CASSSGVGYTF.

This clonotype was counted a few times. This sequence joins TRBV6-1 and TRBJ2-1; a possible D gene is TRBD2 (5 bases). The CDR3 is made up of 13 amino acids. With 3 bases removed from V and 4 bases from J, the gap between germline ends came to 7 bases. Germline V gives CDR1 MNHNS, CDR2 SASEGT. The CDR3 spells CASSDWTYNEQFF. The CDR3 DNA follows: TGTGCCAGCAGTGACTGGACTTACAATGAGCAGTTCTTC.

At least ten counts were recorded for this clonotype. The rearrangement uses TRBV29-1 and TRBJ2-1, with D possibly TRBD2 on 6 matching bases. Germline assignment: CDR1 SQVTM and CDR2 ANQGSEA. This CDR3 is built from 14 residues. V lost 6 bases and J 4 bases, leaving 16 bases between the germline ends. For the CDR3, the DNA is TGCAGCGTACTATGGAAACTAGCTTACAATGAGCAGTTCTTC. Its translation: CSVLWKLAYNEQFF.

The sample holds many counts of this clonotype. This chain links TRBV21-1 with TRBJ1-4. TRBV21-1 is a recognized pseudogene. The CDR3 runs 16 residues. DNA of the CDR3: TGTGCCAGCAGTCAGGACAAGCCCTCCGCTAATGAAAAACTGTTTTTT. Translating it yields CASSQDKPSANEKLFF.

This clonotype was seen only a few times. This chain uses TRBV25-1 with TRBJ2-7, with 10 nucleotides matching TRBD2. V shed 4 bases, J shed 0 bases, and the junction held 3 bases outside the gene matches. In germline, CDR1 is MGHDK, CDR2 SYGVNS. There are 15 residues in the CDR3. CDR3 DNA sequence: TGTGCCAGCAGTGGACTAGCGGGTGTCTCCTACGAGCAGTACTTC. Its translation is CASSGLAGVSYEQYF.

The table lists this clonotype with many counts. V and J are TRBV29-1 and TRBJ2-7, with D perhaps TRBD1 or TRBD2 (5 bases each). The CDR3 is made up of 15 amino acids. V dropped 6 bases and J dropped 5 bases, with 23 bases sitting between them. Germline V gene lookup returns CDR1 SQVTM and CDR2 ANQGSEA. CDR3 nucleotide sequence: TGCAGCGTCGAAAACCGGGACGGCATTGCGAACGAGCAGTACTTC. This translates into CSVENRDGIANEQYF.

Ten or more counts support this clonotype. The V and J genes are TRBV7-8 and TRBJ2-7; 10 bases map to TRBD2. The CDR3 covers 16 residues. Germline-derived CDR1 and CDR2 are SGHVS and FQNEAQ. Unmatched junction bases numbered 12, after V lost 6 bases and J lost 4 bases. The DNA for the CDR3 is TGTGCCAGCAGACCTCCGGGGAGCGGGAGGGAGTACGAGCAGTACTTC. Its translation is CASRPPGSGREYEQYF.

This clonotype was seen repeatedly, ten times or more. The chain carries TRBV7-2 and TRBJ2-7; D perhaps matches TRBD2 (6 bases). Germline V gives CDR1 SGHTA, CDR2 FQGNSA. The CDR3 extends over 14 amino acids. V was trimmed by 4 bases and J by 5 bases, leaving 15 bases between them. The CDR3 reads CASSWGLPNDEQYF. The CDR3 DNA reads TGTGCCAGCAGCTGGGGACTTCCCAACGACGAGCAGTACTTC.

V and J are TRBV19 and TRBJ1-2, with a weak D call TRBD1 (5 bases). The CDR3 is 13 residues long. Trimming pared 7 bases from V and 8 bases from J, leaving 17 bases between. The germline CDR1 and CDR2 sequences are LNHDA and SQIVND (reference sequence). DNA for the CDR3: TGTGCCAGTAACTTGGCAGGGCTTGACGGCTACACCTTC. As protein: CASNLAGLDGYTF.

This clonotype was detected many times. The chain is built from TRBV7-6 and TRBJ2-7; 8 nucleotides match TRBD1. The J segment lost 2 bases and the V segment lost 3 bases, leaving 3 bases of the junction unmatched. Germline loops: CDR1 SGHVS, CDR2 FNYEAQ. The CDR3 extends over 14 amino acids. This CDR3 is CASSFGTGTYEQYF. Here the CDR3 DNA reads TGTGCCAGCAGCTTCGGGACAGGTACCTACGAGCAGTACTTC.